Listed here is a single T cell receptor beta chain. Antigen: not known. Deep-level assay runs were performed. Measured with immunoSEQ multiplex PCR; TCRdb has only the in-frame clones, and not every one. The sample carries approximately 1,500,000 clones, approximately 98% recorded once. Recent vaccinations or acute infections were absent in the healthy HIV-negative adult donors. This entry is derived from a study of shared clonotypes between healthy human individuals. Findings and caveats of the study: Tissues were not sampled, only blood, and their repertoires likely differ. Estimated richness was generally greater in naive than memory subsets.

Germline V gene sequence: CDR1 SGHRS, CDR2 YFSETQ. This CDR3 spans 17 amino acids. After removal of 0 bases from V and 3 bases from J, the junction contained 8 bases not matched to a gene. This receptor was taken from a man younger than 45 in good health. The sample taken for sequencing was naive CD4+ T cells sorted from blood. Subset specified: CD45RA+ positively selected. V gene TRBV5-1 combines with J gene TRBJ2-2; 7 positions agree with TRBD1. Here the CDR3 DNA reads TGCGCCAGCAGCTTGGGAGCTCGACAGGGTGACACCGGGGAGCTGTTTTTT. Translation gives CASSLGARQGDTGELFF.